The 21 T cell receptor beta chains in this list originate from one sample, sequenced in a study of T cell clonotyping in hematopoietic cell transplantation (dated by TCRdb to the early 2020s). This specimen's time point label, interpreted: recipient sample about 28 days before transplant, after cytoreduction. Preparation of the library involved the immunoSEQ multiplex PCR assay. This immuneACCESS table, as held by TCRdb, lists in-frame sequences with V and J called but not all clones. Of the missing ones, under half trace to an unresolved V gene in checked studies; the others have no known cause. The sample table lists roughly 27,000 clones, around 80% of them with a count of one. The top ten clones comprise approximately 25% of the sample. The input for sequencing was peripheral blood mononuclear cells, taken before stem cell transplant. The origin of the receptors is a woman aged 55-69 years with acute myeloid leukemia. Some clones in this sample may be carry-over from other donors' samples.

This chain connects TRBV29-1 to TRBJ2-7; 7 positions agree with TRBD1. This CDR3 has 11 amino acids. Germline V gene data show CDR1 as SQVTM and CDR2 as ANQGSEA. V shed 7 bases, J shed 2 bases, and the junction held 2 bases outside the gene matches. CDR3 residues: CSGQGTYEQYF. For the CDR3, the DNA is TGCAGCGGACAGGGAACCTACGAGCAGTACTTC.

The CDR3 is CASSRSPGSNTGELFF. The CDR3 nucleotides are TGCGCCAGCAGCCGAAGCCCCGGATCGAACACCGGGGAGCTGTTTTTT. This chain uses TRBV5-1 with TRBJ2-2, with D hard to call. V lost 4 bases, J lost 0 bases, and 13 bases lay in between. The germline CDR1 and CDR2 sequences are SGHRS and YFSETQ. The CDR3 consists of 16 residues.

The chain uses TRBV25-1 and TRBJ1-6; D remains ambiguous. CDR3 size: 13 residues. Per germline, CDR1 MGHDK and CDR2 SYGVNS. V was clipped by 3 bases and J by 10 bases, with 10 bases between them. The CDR3 here is CASSDRPESPLHF. The CDR3 coding sequence is TGTGCCAGCAGTGACAGACCCGAGTCACCCCTCCACTTT.

The chain employs TRBV5-1 and TRBJ1-4; D is ambiguous. The V gene lost 4 bases and the J gene lost 2 bases, with 15 bases spanning the gap. This CDR3 spans 16 amino acids. Germline values: CDR1 SGHRS, CDR2 YFSETQ. CDR3 DNA: TGCGCCAGCAGCCTGGCGTGGTCCGCGACTAATGAAAAACTGTTTTTT. Amino acids: CASSLAWSATNEKLFF. Drawing the rest from reference TRBV5-1 and TRBJ1-4, the complete variable domain is KAGVTQTPRYLIKTRGQQVTLSCSPISGHRSVSWYQQTPGQGLQFLFEYFSETQRNKGNFPGRFSGRQFSNSRSEMNVSTLELGDSALYLCASSLAWSATNEKLFFGSGTQLSVL.

The genes are TRBV7-2 and TRBJ2-4, with D perhaps matching TRBD1 (6 bases). CDR1 SGHTA and CDR2 FQGNSA come from the germline V gene. The CDR3 has 13 amino acids. V was shortened by 2 bases and J by 12 bases, with 14 bases between the two germline ends. CDR3 DNA: TGTGCCAGCAGCTTACTACAGGGAAAGGGTCAGTACTTC. It is translated as CASSLLQGKGQYF.

This clone was picked up one time. The chain recombines TRBV2 with TRBJ2-5, with TRBD1 identical over 8 bases. V lost 2 bases to trimming and J lost 3 bases; unmatched junction nucleotides: 8. The germline V gene has CDR1 SNHLY and CDR2 FYNNEI. This CDR3 spans 16 amino acids. DNA of the CDR3: TGTGCCAGCAGTGAACCAACCTGGACAGGGAAAGAGACCCAGTACTTC. It is translated as CASSEPTWTGKETQYF.

The CDR3 region is CASSPRQGMNEKLFF. CDR3 nucleotides: TGTGCCAGCAGTCCTCGACAGGGAATGAATGAAAAACTGTTTTTT. The genes are TRBV7-2 and TRBJ1-4; TRBD1 aligns across 7 bases. The V gene's germline CDR1 is SGHTA and CDR2 FQGNSA. After removal of 6 bases from V and 5 bases from J, the junction contained 9 bases not matched to a gene. The CDR3 loop spans 15 amino acids.

The chain combines TRBV7-9 with TRBJ2-5, with 11 nucleotides matching TRBD1. The DNA end favors TRBJ2-7, so the J call may be wrong. The CDR3 sequence is 15 residues long. Germline V gene lookup returns CDR1 SEHNR and CDR2 FQNEAQ (reference sequence). The CDR3, as DNA: TGTGCCAGCAGCTTCACAGGACAGGGGGCCAACGAGCAGTACTTC. Translation: CASSFTGQGANEQYF.

V usage is TRBV5-1 and J usage is TRBJ1-1; 9 bases are shared with TRBD1. Germline CDR1 reads SGHRS; CDR2 reads YFSETQ. The CDR3 spans 15 residues. V was pared by 2 bases and J by 7 bases, with 9 bases of the junction left unmatched. CDR3 sequence: CASSFGGQGQSEAFF. CDR3 nucleotide sequence: TGCGCCAGCAGCTTTGGCGGACAGGGGCAGAGTGAAGCTTTCTTT.

The sample holds a few counts of this clone. The genes are TRBV27 and TRBJ2-7; 15 bases are a match to TRBD2. This CDR3 region has 14 residues. Germline CDR1 reads MNHEY; CDR2 reads SMNVEV (reference sequence). Trimming cost V 6 bases and J 4 bases; bases outside gene matches: 1. The CDR3 protein is CASRGLAGGYEQYF. The DNA for the CDR3 is TGTGCCAGCAGAGGACTAGCGGGAGGGTACGAGCAGTACTTC.

The V gene is TRBV2, the J gene TRBJ1-1, with D unclear. The germline CDR1 and CDR2 sequences are SNHLY and FYNNEI. The V end lost 1 base, the J end lost 8 bases, and 5 bases lay between the germline ends. The CDR3 sequence is 11 residues long. The CDR3 spells CASSEVTEAFF. DNA of the CDR3: TGTGCCAGCAGTGAAGTGACGGAAGCTTTCTTT.

The rearrangement links TRBV19 to TRBJ1-5; D gene unclear. CDR1 is LNHDA, CDR2 SQIVND, per germline (reference sequence). The CDR3 loop spans 13 amino acids. V was shortened by 5 bases and J by 5 bases, with 10 bases between the two germline ends. The CDR3 is CASSPREDQPQHF. The CDR3 DNA is TGTGCCAGTAGTCCGCGAGAGGATCAGCCCCAGCATTTT.

This CDR3 is CASSFRERSNYGYTF. CDR3 bases: TGTGCCAGCAGCTTCAGGGAGCGAAGTAACTATGGCTACACCTTC. The J gene is TRBJ1-2, the V gene TRBV5-4, with a possible D match to TRBD1 (5 bases). Trimming pared 2 bases from V and 1 base from J, leaving 12 bases between. The CDR3 is 15 residues long. CDR1 is SGHNT, CDR2 YYREEE, per germline (reference sequence).

The chain is built from TRBV5-4 and TRBJ1-1; D call uncertain. This CDR3 is built from 12 residues. V lost 6 bases and J 1 base, leaving 7 bases between the germline ends. In germline, CDR1 is SGHNT, CDR2 YYREEE (reference sequence). DNA of the CDR3: TGTGCCAGCACCCGGTCGAACACTGAAGCTTTCTTT. It translates to CASTRSNTEAFF.

CDR3 loop: CASSIDQGNQPQHF. CDR3 DNA: TGTGCCAGTAGTATAGACCAGGGCAATCAGCCCCAGCATTTT. The chain recombines TRBV19 with TRBJ1-5; D gene unclear. The V gene lost 0 bases and the J gene lost 2 bases, with 5 bases spanning the gap. Germline-derived CDR1 and CDR2 are LNHDA and SQIVND (reference sequence). The CDR3 is 14 amino acids.

The chain is built from TRBV14 and TRBJ2-2, with unresolved D. CDR1 SGHDN and CDR2 FVKESK come from the germline V gene. CDR3 length: 14 residues. V was pared by 0 bases and J by 0 bases, with 2 bases between. CDR3 sequence: CASSQDANTGELFF. The CDR3 DNA reads TGTGCCAGCAGCCAAGATGCGAACACCGGGGAGCTGTTTTTT.

V is TRBV28 and J is TRBJ2-3, with D perhaps TRBD2 (5 bases). Trimming took off 5 bases at V and 8 bases at J, with 8 bases between the two ends. This CDR3 region has 11 residues. Germline loops: CDR1 MDHEN, CDR2 SYDVKM. This chain's CDR3 is CASSPGSTQYF. In DNA, the CDR3 is TGTGCCAGCAGTCCTGGGAGTACGCAGTATTTT.

The chain combines TRBV10-2 with TRBJ1-5; D is ambiguous. This CDR3 contains 14 residues. Deletions cut 2 bases from V and 2 bases from J, with 7 bases between. Germline values: CDR1 WSHSY, CDR2 SAAADI. The CDR3 sequence: CASSEAPGNQPQHF. Written as DNA, the CDR3 is TGCGCCAGCAGTGAGGCCCCAGGCAATCAGCCCCAGCATTTT.

This clone was seen a single time. This rearrangement joins TRBV5-1 to TRBJ2-3, with 8 bases that match TRBD2. With V trimmed by 3 bases and J by 2 bases, 8 bases remained unmatched. Germline lookup yields CDR1 SGHRS and CDR2 YFSETQ. The CDR3 spans 16 residues. CDR3 region: CASSSGVAGFTDTQYF. The CDR3 DNA follows: TGCGCCAGCAGCTCCGGTGTAGCGGGATTCACAGATACGCAGTATTTT.

The V gene is TRBV29-1, the J gene TRBJ2-7, with 8 bases fitting TRBD1. From germline, CDR1 is SQVTM and CDR2 ANQGSEA. After removal of 6 bases from V and 5 bases from J, the junction contained 3 bases not matched to a gene. This CDR3 contains 11 residues. The CDR3 spells CSVQGAHEQYF. The CDR3 coding sequence is TGCAGCGTGCAGGGGGCCCACGAGCAGTACTTC.

The V and J genes are TRBV29-1 and TRBJ1-1; D is perhaps TRBD1 (5 bases). This CDR3 spans 14 amino acids. Germline-derived CDR1 and CDR2 are SQVTM and ANQGSEA. Trimming took off 4 bases at V and 4 bases at J, with 16 bases between the two ends. CDR3 amino acids: CSVGGMQGFTEAFF. CDR3 coding DNA: TGCAGCGTTGGAGGTATGCAGGGTTTCACTGAAGCTTTCTTT.